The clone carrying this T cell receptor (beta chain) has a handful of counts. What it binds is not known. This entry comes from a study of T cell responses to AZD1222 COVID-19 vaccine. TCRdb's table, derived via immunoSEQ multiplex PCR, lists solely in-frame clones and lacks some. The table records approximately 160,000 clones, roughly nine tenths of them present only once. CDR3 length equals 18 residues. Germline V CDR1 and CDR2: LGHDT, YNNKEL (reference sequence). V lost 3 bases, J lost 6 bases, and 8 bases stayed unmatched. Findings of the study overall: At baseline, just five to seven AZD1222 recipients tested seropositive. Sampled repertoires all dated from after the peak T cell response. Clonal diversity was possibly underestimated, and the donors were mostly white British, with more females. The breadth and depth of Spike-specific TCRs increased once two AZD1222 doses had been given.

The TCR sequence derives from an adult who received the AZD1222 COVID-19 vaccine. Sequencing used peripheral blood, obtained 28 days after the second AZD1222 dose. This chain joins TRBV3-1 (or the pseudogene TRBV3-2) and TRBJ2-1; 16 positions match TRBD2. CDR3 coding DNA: TGTGCCAGCAGCCATCCCGGGACTAGCGGGGGGGCCGGCAATGAGCAGTTCTTC. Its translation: CASSHPGTSGGAGNEQFF.